These 10 T cell receptor beta chains share one sample of origin, sequenced in a study of blood T cells in healthy people across ages. Combining a sample-barcoded 5' primer with a J-beta primer mix, a second PCR ran for about 6 to 12 cycles. One entry per CDR3 protein results from TCRdb running MiXCR on the 5' RACE reads. The sample lists around 1,000,000 distinct CDR3 sequences; under 30% were seen once. Separately, the same data were catalogued under a study of T cells of mothers and their children.

The sequenced sample consisted of blood. These receptors all come from a girl aged 2-10 years in good health.

This clonotype was observed a few times. The chain recombines TRBV11-2 with TRBJ2-4, with D perhaps TRBD1 (6 bases). The CDR3 contains 13 residues. Trimming took off 5 bases at V and 6 bases at J, with 11 bases between the two ends. The germline CDR1 and CDR2 sequences are SGHAT and FQNNGV. The CDR3 bases are TGTGCCAGCAGCCCGGACAGCTTAAACATTCAGTACTTC. Its translation is CASSPDSLNIQYF.

The chain combines TRBV29-1 with TRBJ2-7; tentatively, D is TRBD1 or TRBD2 (5 bases each). Germline CDR1 and CDR2: SQVTM and ANQGSEA. The V end lost 8 bases, the J end lost 1 base, and 12 bases lay between the germline ends. The CDR3 contains 12 residues. Written as DNA, the CDR3 is TGCAGCTTGAGGGACCAATCCTACGAGCAGTACTTC. It yields the protein CSLRDQSYEQYF.

This clonotype showed up many times. This chain links TRBV11-2 with TRBJ2-5; tentative D call: TRBD2 (6 bases). The CDR3 runs 14 residues. Germline V gene sequence: CDR1 SGHAT, CDR2 FQNNGV. With 5 bases removed from V and 2 bases from J, the gap between germline ends came to 12 bases. The CDR3 sequence is CASSPKAGQETQYF. CDR3 in DNA: TGTGCCAGCAGCCCTAAAGCGGGTCAAGAGACCCAGTACTTC.

This chain uses TRBV10-2 with TRBJ2-7; 7 bases fit TRBD2. The J call may be wrong; the DNA end is better matched by TRBJ2-1. CDR1 is WSHSY, CDR2 SAAADI, per germline. The CDR3 length is 18 residues. The CDR3 bases are TGCGCCAGCAGGAGCGGGACTGAAGCTCTAGAAGGATACAATGAGCAGTTCTTC. Translating it yields CASRSGTEALEGYNEQFF.

To note about this clonotype: Its ends do not fully match the called genes, so a read error is possible. This sequence joins TRBV29-1 and TRBJ1-1; D gene ambiguous. In germline, CDR1 is SQVTM, CDR2 ANQGSEA. The length of the CDR3 is 12 residues. CDR3 protein: CSVERENTGAFF. CDR3 coding DNA: TGCAGCGTTGAGCGGGAGAACACTGGAGCTTTCTTT.

The chain couples TRBV7-2 to TRBJ2-5, with D possibly TRBD2 on 7 matching bases. CDR3 length: 17 residues. Germline V gene sequence: CDR1 SGHTA, CDR2 FQGNSA. V was clipped by 2 bases and J by 5 bases, with 21 bases between them. DNA for the CDR3: TGTGCCAGCAGCTTAATCTCGGCGGGGGCCCCGAGGGAGACCCAGTACTTC. Its protein is CASSLISAGAPRETQYF. The full variable domain, in which reference TRBV7-2 and TRBJ2-5 provide the parts outside the CDR3, is GAGVSQSPSNKVTEKGKDVELRCDPISGHTALYWYRQSLGQGLEFLIYFQGNSAPDKSGLPSDRFSAERTGGSVSTLTIQRTQQEDSAVYLCASSLISAGAPRETQYFGPGTRLLVL.

The V gene is TRBV5-1, the J gene TRBJ2-1; D tentatively fits TRBD1 or TRBD2 (5 bases each). CDR3 length: 16 residues. Between the trimmed V and J ends, which lost 0 bases and 4 bases, there was a span of 14 bases. Germline assignment: CDR1 SGHRS and CDR2 YFSETQ. CDR3 region: CASSLAGGRIYNEQFF. The DNA of the CDR3 is TGCGCCAGCAGCTTGGCTGGGGGTAGGATTTACAATGAGCAGTTCTTC.

CDR3 amino acids: CASTQEDIQYF. DNA for the CDR3: TGTGCCAGCACCCAGGAGGACATTCAGTACTTC. This chain connects TRBV5-8 to TRBJ2-4, with D tentatively TRBD2 (5 bases). The V gene's germline CDR1 is SGHTS and CDR2 YDEGEE. With 6 bases removed from V and 8 bases from J, the gap between germline ends came to 9 bases. CDR3 length equals 11 residues.

V and J are TRBV6-2 or TRBV6-3 and TRBJ2-1; perhaps TRBD2 as D (5 bases). With 5 bases removed from V and 3 bases from J, the gap between germline ends came to 11 bases. The CDR3 totals 14 residues. Germline V gene lookup returns CDR1 MNHEY and CDR2 SVGEGT. CDR3 sequence: CASSPREFYNEQFF. The CDR3 nucleotides read TGTGCCAGCAGTCCTAGGGAGTTCTACAATGAGCAGTTCTTC.

The chain employs TRBV6-5 and TRBJ2-5; 13 bases map to TRBD2. The CDR3 is made up of 14 amino acids. Trimming removed 7 bases from V and 4 bases from J; junction bases left unmatched: 3. Germline CDR1 MNHEY, CDR2 SVGAGI. CDR3 sequence: CASTRLAGGETQYF. The CDR3 region has the DNA TGTGCCAGCACCCGACTAGCGGGGGGAGAGACCCAGTACTTC.